The 22 T cell receptor beta chains below come from one sample, sequenced in a study of shared clonotypes between healthy human individuals. The method was immunoSEQ multiplex PCR; TCRdb's version includes in-frame clones alone and lacks a portion of them. Of roughly 1,600,000 clones listed, 98% are singletons. The sequenced sample consisted of naive CD4+ T cells sorted from blood. The subset denotes: CD45RA+ positively selected. The receptors shown here come from a man in his thirties or forties in good health.

The genes are TRBV9 and TRBJ2-5; TRBD2 agrees at 14 bases. J gave up 2 bases and V 0 bases, and 3 bases lay outside the gene matches. Germline-derived CDR1 and CDR2 are SGDLS and YYNGEE. This CDR3 is built from 17 residues. Here the CDR3 DNA reads TGTGCCAGCAGCGTAGGGAGACTAGCGGGAGGGCAAGAGACCCAGTACTTC. It specifies CASSVGRLAGGQETQYF.

This chain joins TRBV18 and TRBJ2-3, with 8 bases fitting TRBD1. Germline trimming cut 3 bases from V and 4 bases from J; bases unmatched to any gene: 12. CDR1 KGHSH and CDR2 LQKENI come from the germline V gene. The CDR3 is 17 residues long. This CDR3 reads CASSPPSPGGEADTQYF. The CDR3 region has the DNA TGTGCCAGCTCACCGCCTTCCCCAGGGGGCGAAGCAGATACGCAGTATTTT.

The chain uses TRBV5-4 and TRBJ2-7; 11 bases line up with TRBD2. This CDR3 contains 14 residues. After removal of 5 bases from V and 2 bases from J, the junction contained 3 bases not matched to a gene. The germline V gene encodes CDR1 SGHNT and CDR2 YYREEE (reference sequence). CDR3 amino acids: CASRIAGGPYEQYF. The CDR3 DNA follows: TGTGCCAGCAGGATAGCGGGAGGGCCCTACGAGCAGTACTTC.

Worth noting for this clone: The sample contains more than one DNA sequence encoding this CDR3. The gene calls are TRBV11-3 and TRBJ1-1; the D is unclear. The germline CDR1 and CDR2 sequences are SGHNT and YENEEA. V lost 1 base and J 2 bases, leaving 8 bases between the germline ends. The CDR3 extends over 14 amino acids. The CDR3 nucleotides read TGTGCCAGCAGCTTAGGGGGTTCAAACACTGAAGCTTTCTTT. Its protein is CASSLGGSNTEAFF.

The chain couples TRBV13 to TRBJ2-1; the match to TRBD2 covers 8 bases. The V gene's germline CDR1 is PRHDT and CDR2 FYEKMQ (reference sequence). V dropped 2 bases and J dropped 6; count of bases not matched to a gene: 3. The CDR3 is 14 amino acids. The DNA for the CDR3 is TGTGCCAGCAGCTTACGGCTAGCGGGCAATGAGCAGTTCTTC. Translated: CASSLRLAGNEQFF.

The V gene is TRBV11-3, the J gene TRBJ2-1; tentatively, D is TRBD1 or TRBD2 (6 bases each). V gave up 0 bases and J gave up 9 bases, with 12 bases separating them. Germline CDR1 and CDR2: SGHNT and YENEEA. The CDR3 extends over 14 amino acids. Here the CDR3 reads CASSLDGGHSEQFF. DNA of the CDR3: TGTGCCAGCAGCTTAGATGGGGGGCATAGTGAGCAGTTCTTC.

The chain combines TRBV6-5 with TRBJ2-7; TRBD2 agrees at 8 bases. The CDR3 contains 15 residues. V shed 6 bases and J 2 bases; nucleotides not matched to a gene: 9. Germline V gives CDR1 MNHEY, CDR2 SVGAGI. CDR3 coding DNA: TGTGCCAGCAGGGGAAGCGGGAGATCCCCCTACGAGCAGTACTTC. This gives the protein CASRGSGRSPYEQYF.

CDR3 nucleotides: TGCGCCAGCAGCTTGGTGGGGATTAACTCGCCCCAGCATTTT. This gives the protein CASSLVGINSPQHF. This chain links TRBV5-1 with TRBJ1-5; D ambiguous. CDR3 length: 14 amino acids. The V end lost 0 bases, the J end lost 9 bases, and 13 bases lay between the germline ends. Germline lookup yields CDR1 SGHRS and CDR2 YFSETQ.

The chain joins TRBV2 to TRBJ2-5, with 7 bases fitting TRBD1. The CDR3 length is 14 residues. Per germline, CDR1 SNHLY and CDR2 FYNNEI. The J segment lost 4 bases and the V segment lost 3 bases, leaving 5 bases of the junction unmatched. Written as DNA, the CDR3 is TGTGCCAGCAGTGACGACAGGGTTCGAGAGACCCAGTACTTC. Translation: CASSDDRVRETQYF.

This chain joins TRBV2 and TRBJ1-2; the D gene is possibly TRBD1 (6 bases). V dropped 5 bases and J dropped 6 bases, with 13 bases sitting between them. Looked up from germline, CDR1 is SNHLY and CDR2 is FYNNEI. The CDR3 is made up of 13 amino acids. This CDR3 reads CASSRGHPDGYTF. The CDR3 nucleotides read TGTGCCAGCAGTCGGGGACACCCAGATGGCTACACCTTC. The variable domain in full, with the rest retrieved from reference TRBV2 and TRBJ1-2, is EPEVTQTPSHQVTQMGQEVILRCVPISNHLYFYWYRQILGQKVEFLVSFYNNEISEKSEIFDDQFSVERPDGSNFTLKIRSTKLEDSAMYFCASSRGHPDGYTFGSGTRLTVV.

The rearrangement uses TRBV7-9 and TRBJ2-3, with 7 positions matching TRBD2. CDR3 length: 15 amino acids. V shed 5 bases and J 4 bases; nucleotides not matched to a gene: 9. The V gene's germline CDR1 is SEHNR and CDR2 FQNEAQ (reference sequence). The CDR3 region has the DNA TGTGCCAGCAGCCATCAGAAGCGGGGCCCAGATACGCAGTATTTT. This gives the protein CASSHQKRGPDTQYF.

In its sample, this clone was seen once. The chain joins TRBV10-3 to TRBJ2-2; 10 positions match TRBD2. The germline V gene encodes CDR1 ENHRY and CDR2 SYGVKD. This CDR3 has 14 residues. The V gene end was trimmed by 7 bases and the J gene end by 6 bases; junction bases not matched to a gene: 5. The CDR3 DNA reads TGTGCCATCATGGCTAGCGGGAGTTCCGGGGAGCTGTTTTTT. Its protein product is CAIMASGSSGELFF.

The rearrangement links TRBV15 to TRBJ1-2; D is uncertain. In germline, CDR1 is LNHNV, CDR2 YYDKDF (reference sequence). There are 12 residues in the CDR3. With 0 bases removed from V and 8 bases from J, the gap between germline ends came to 7 bases. CDR3 loop: CATSRDEGGYTF. The CDR3 nucleotides read TGTGCCACCAGCAGAGATGAAGGAGGCTACACCTTC.

The chain recombines TRBV29-1 with TRBJ2-5; D is possibly TRBD2 (6 bases). V was shortened by 4 bases and J by 5 bases, with 11 bases between the two germline ends. The CDR3 runs to 12 residues. Germline assignment: CDR1 SQVTM and CDR2 ANQGSEA. CDR3 in amino acids: CSVAQGGETQYF. The CDR3 region has the DNA TGCAGCGTTGCCCAGGGAGGTGAGACCCAGTACTTC.

This clone was recorded once. V gene TRBV7-2 combines with J gene TRBJ1-2; possibly TRBD1 for D (5 bases). Germline-derived CDR1 and CDR2 are SGHTA and FQGNSA. Trimming removed 1 base at V and 5 bases at J, with 11 bases between. CDR3 size: 14 residues. CDR3 loop: CASSLGRAEYGYTF. The CDR3 bases are TGTGCCAGCAGCTTAGGCAGGGCCGAATATGGCTACACCTTC.

The chain's CDR3 is CASSLRRGLGTDTQYF. The CDR3 region has the DNA TGTGCCAGCAGTTTGAGGAGGGGTCTGGGCACAGATACGCAGTATTTT. The V and J genes are TRBV6-5 and TRBJ2-3; D is possibly TRBD2 (6 bases). Germline V lookup: CDR1 MNHEY, CDR2 SVGAGI. The length of the CDR3 is 16 residues. Trimming pared 4 bases from V and 1 base from J, leaving 15 bases between.

The chain links TRBV5-1 to TRBJ2-3, with TRBD2 matching 7 bases. Germline V gene data show CDR1 as SGHRS and CDR2 as YFSETQ. The CDR3 is 16 residues long. Trimming at V came to 1 base and at J to 1 base, leaving 6 bases not matched to a gene. The CDR3 spells CASSLSWAGGTDTQYF. The CDR3 region has the DNA TGCGCCAGCAGCTTGTCATGGGCGGGAGGCACAGATACGCAGTATTTT.

The chain uses TRBV7-9 and TRBJ2-3; TRBD2 agrees at 10 bases. The V segment lost 2 bases and the J segment 4 bases; nucleotides outside the gene matches: 6. The CDR3 totals 16 residues. Per the germline V gene, CDR1 is SEHNR and CDR2 is FQNEAQ (reference sequence). The CDR3 spells CASSLFLAGVSDTQYF. The DNA for the CDR3 is TGTGCCAGCAGCTTATTTCTAGCGGGAGTGTCAGATACGCAGTATTTT.

This chain links TRBV7-2 with TRBJ2-7, with TRBD2 matching over 9 bases. V shed 5 bases and J 2 bases; nucleotides not matched to a gene: 7. CDR3 length equals 15 residues. Germline CDR1 and CDR2: SGHTA and FQGNSA. CDR3 nucleotide sequence: TGTGCCAGCAGCGCACTAGCGGGTATCACCTACGAGCAGTACTTC. Its protein is CASSALAGITYEQYF.

This rearrangement joins TRBV5-4 to TRBJ2-7; a weak D match, TRBD2 (6 bases). This CDR3 region has 15 residues. V was cut by 0 bases and J by 4 bases, with 14 bases left in between. Germline V CDR1 and CDR2: SGHNT, YYREEE (reference sequence). In nucleotides, the CDR3 is TGTGCCAGCAGCTTGGATGGTAGCGGAATATACGAGCAGTACTTC. Translation gives CASSLDGSGIYEQYF.

The chain recombines TRBV28 with TRBJ1-5, with 12 bases lining up with TRBD1. In germline, CDR1 is MDHEN, CDR2 SYDVKM. This CDR3 has 16 amino acids. V was clipped by 10 bases and J by 2 bases; unmatched bases: 9. The CDR3 region has the DNA TGTGCCACTCTTTCGGGGACAGGGGGCGGCAATCAGCCCCAGCATTTT. Protein product: CATLSGTGGGNQPQHF.

Points on this clone: Other nucleotide sequences from this sample produce the same CDR3. The rearrangement uses TRBV9 and TRBJ1-4, with D uncertain. Trimming stripped 0 bases from V and 5 bases from J, with 5 bases between. CDR1 and CDR2 (germline): SGDLS, YYNGEE. The CDR3 totals 13 residues. CDR3 protein: CASSVGGNEKLFF. The CDR3 DNA sequence: TGTGCCAGCAGCGTAGGGGGAAATGAAAAACTGTTTTTT.